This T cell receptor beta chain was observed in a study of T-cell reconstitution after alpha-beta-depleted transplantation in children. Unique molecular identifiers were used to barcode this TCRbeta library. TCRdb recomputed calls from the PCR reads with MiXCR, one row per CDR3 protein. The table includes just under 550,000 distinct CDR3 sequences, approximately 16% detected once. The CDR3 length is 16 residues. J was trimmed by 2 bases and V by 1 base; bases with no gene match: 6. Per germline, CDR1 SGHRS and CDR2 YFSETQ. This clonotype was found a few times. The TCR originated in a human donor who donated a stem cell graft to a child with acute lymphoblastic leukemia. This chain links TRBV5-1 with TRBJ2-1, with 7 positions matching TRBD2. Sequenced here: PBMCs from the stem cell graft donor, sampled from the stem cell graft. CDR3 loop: CASSLTGRATYNEQFF. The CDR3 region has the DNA TGCGCCAGCAGCTTGACGGGGAGGGCCACCTACAATGAGCAGTTCTTC.